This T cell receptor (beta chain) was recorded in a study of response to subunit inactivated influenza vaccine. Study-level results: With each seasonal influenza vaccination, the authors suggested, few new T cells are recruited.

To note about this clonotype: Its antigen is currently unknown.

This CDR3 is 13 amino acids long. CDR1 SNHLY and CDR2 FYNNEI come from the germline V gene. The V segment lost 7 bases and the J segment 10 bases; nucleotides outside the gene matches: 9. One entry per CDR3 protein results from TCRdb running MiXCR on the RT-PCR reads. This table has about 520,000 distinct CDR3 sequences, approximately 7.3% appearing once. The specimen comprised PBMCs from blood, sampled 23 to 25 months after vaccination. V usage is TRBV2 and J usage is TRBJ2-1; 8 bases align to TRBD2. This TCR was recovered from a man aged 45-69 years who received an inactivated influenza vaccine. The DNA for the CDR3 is TGTGCCAGCATAACAGCGGGGGAGGCGGAGCAGTTCTTC. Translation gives CASITAGEAEQFF.